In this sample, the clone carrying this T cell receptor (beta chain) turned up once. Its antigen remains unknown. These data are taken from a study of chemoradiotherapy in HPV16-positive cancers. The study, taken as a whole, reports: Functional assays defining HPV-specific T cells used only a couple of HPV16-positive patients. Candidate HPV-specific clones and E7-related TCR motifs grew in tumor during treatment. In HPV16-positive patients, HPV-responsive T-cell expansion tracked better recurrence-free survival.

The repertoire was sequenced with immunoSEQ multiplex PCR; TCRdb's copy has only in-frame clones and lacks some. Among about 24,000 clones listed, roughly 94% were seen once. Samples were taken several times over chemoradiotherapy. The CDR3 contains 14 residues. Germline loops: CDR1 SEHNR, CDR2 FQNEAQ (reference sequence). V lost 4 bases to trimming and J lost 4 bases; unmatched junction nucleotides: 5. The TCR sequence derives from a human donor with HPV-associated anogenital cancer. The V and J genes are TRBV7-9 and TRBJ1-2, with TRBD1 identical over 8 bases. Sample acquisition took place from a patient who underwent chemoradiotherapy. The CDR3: CASSSGGSGYGYTF. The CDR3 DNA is TGTGCCAGCAGCTCAGGGGGCTCGGGCTATGGCTACACCTTC.